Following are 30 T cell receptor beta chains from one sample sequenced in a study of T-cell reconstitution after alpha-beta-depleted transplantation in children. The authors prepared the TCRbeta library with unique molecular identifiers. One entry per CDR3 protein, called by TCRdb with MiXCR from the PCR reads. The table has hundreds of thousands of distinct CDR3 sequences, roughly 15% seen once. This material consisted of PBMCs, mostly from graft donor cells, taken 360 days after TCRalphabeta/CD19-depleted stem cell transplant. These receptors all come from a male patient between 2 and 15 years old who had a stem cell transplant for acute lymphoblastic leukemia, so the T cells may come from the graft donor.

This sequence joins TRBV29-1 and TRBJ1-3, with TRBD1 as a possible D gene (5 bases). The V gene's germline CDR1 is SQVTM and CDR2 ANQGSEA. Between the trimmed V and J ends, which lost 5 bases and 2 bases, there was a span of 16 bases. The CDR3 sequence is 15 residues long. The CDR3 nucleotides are TGCAGCGTTATTTACAGGAGAGGTCCTGGAAACACCATATATTTT. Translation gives CSVIYRRGPGNTIYF.

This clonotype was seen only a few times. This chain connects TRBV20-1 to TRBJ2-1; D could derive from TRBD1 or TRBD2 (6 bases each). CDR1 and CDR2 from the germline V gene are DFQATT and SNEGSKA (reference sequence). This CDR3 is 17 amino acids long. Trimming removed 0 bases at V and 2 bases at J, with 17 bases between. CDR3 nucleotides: TGCAGTGCTAGAGATCCCTTCCGGGGGCTAACCTACAATGAGCAGTTCTTC. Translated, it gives CSARDPFRGLTYNEQFF.

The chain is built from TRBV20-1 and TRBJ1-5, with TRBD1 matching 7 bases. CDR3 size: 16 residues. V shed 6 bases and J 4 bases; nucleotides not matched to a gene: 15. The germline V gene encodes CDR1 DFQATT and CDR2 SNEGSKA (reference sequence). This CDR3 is CSADTLPKDRNQPQHF. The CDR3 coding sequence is TGCAGTGCCGACACTCTACCCAAGGACAGGAATCAGCCCCAGCATTTT.

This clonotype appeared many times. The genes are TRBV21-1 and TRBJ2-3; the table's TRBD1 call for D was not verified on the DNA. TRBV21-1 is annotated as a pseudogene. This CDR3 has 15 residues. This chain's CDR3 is CASILGGFSTDTQYF. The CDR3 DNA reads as TGTGCCAGCATCTTGGGCGGGTTTAGCACAGATACGCAGTATTTT.

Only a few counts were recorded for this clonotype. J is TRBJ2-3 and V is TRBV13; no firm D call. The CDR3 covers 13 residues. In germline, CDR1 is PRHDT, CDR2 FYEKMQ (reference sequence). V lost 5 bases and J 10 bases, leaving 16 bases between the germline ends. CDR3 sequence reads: CASSPEGPPAQYF. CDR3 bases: TGTGCCAGCAGCCCCGAAGGCCCGCCAGCGCAGTATTTT.

As DNA, the CDR3 is TGTGCCAGCAGTGAATTCTGGCGGGGGGCCTACGAGCAGTACTTC. This codes for CASSEFWRGAYEQYF. The gene calls are TRBV6-1 and TRBJ2-7, with 8 bases fitting TRBD2. Trimming took 2 bases from V and 2 from J; bases not matched to a gene: 5. CDR1 is MNHNS and CDR2 is SASEGT in the germline V gene. The CDR3 consists of 15 residues.

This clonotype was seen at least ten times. CDR3 DNA: TGCGCCAGCAGCTCGGTGGAGGAGCTGTTTTTT. It codes for CASSSVEELFF. The J gene is TRBJ2-2, the V gene TRBV5-1; D gene uncertain. The CDR3 is 11 residues long. V gave up 3 bases and J gave up 10 bases, with 7 bases separating them. Germline V gene data show CDR1 as SGHRS and CDR2 as YFSETQ.

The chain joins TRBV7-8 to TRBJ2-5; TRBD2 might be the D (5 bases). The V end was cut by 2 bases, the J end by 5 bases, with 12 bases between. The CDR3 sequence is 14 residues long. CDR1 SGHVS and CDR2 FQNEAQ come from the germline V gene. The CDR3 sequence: CASSLNTGYETQYF. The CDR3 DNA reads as TGTGCCAGCAGCTTAAATACGGGATATGAGACCCAGTACTTC. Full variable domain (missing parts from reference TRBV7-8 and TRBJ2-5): GAGVSQSPRYKVAKRGQDVALRCDPISGHVSLFWYQQALGQGPEFLTYFQNEAQLDKSGLPSDRFFAERPEGSVSTLKIQRTQQEDSAVYLCASSLNTGYETQYFGPGTRLLVL.

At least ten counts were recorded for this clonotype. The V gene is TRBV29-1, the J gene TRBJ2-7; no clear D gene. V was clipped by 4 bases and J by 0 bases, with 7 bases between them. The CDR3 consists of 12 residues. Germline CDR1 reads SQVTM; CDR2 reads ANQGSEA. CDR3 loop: CSVATDSYEQYF. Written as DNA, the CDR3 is TGCAGCGTTGCTACGGACTCCTACGAGCAGTACTTC.

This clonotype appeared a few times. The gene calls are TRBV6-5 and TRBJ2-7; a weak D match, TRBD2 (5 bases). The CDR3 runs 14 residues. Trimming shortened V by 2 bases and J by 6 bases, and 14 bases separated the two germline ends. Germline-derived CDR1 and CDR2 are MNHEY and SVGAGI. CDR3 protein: CASSYRPDSTEQYF. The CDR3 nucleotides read TGTGCCAGCAGTTACCGACCGGACTCAACCGAGCAGTACTTC.

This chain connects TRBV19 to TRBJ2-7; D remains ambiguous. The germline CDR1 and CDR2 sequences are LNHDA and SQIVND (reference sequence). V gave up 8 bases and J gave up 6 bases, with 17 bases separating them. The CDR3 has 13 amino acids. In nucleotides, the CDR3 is TGTGCCAGTTCTGCGACAACTTTAAGCGAGCAGTACTTC. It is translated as CASSATTLSEQYF.

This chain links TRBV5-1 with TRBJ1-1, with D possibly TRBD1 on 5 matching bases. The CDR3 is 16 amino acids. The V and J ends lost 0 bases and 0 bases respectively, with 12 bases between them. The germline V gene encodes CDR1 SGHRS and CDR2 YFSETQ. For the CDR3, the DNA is TGCGCCAGCAGCTTGGACGGAGGGGTAATGAACACTGAAGCTTTCTTT. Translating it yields CASSLDGGVMNTEAFF.

The CDR3 protein is CASSQDGTSGPGEQFF. The CDR3 DNA sequence: TGCGCCAGCAGCCAAGATGGGACTAGCGGACCCGGGGAGCAGTTCTTC. The chain recombines TRBV4-3 with TRBJ2-1; 11 bases are a match to TRBD2. Germline CDR1 is LGHNA and CDR2 is YSLEER. This CDR3 contains 16 residues. V lost 0 bases, J lost 10 bases, and 8 bases stayed unmatched.

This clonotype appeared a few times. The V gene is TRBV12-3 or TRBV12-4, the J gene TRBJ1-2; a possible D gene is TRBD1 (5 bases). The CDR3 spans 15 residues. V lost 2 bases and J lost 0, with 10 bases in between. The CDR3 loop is CASSLLLRANYGYTF. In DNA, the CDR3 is TGTGCCAGCAGTTTATTGCTCAGGGCTAACTATGGCTACACCTTC.

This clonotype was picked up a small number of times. CDR3 sequence reads: CASSRGDYGYTF. CDR3 in DNA: TGTGCCAGCAGCAGGGGTGACTATGGCTACACCTTC. The rearrangement uses TRBV6-5 and TRBJ1-2, with D maybe TRBD1 (6 bases). Germline V lookup: CDR1 MNHEY, CDR2 SVGAGI. The ends were cut back, 6 bases at V and 3 bases at J, with 8 bases in the middle. The CDR3 consists of 12 residues.

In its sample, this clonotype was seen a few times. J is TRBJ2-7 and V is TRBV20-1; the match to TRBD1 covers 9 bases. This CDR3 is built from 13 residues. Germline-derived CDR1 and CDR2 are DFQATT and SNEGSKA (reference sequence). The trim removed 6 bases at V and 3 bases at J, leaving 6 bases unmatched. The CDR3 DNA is TGCAGTGCACAGGGGGCTCGAGACTACGAGCAGTACTTC. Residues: CSAQGARDYEQYF.

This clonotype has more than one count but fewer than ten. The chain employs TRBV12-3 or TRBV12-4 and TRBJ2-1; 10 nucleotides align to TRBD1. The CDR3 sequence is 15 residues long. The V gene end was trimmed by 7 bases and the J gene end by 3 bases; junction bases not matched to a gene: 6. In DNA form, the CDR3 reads TGTGCCAGCACACCCGGGACAGGGGTCTACAATGAGCAGTTCTTC. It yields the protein CASTPGTGVYNEQFF.

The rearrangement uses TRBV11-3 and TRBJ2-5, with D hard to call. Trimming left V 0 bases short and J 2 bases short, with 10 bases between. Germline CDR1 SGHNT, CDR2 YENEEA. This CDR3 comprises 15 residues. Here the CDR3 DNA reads TGTGCCAGCAGCTTAGATAGGGCGGTTCAAGAGACCCAGTACTTC. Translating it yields CASSLDRAVQETQYF.

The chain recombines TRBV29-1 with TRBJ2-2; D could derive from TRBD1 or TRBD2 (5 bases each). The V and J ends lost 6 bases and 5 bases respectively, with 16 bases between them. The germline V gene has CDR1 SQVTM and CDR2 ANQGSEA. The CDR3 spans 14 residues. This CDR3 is CSVVPGPLTGELFF. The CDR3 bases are TGCAGCGTCGTCCCGGGACCCTTAACCGGGGAGCTGTTTTTT.

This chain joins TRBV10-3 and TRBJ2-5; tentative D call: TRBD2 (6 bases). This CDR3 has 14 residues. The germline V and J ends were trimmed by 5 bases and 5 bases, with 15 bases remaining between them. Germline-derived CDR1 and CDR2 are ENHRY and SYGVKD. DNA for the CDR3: TGTGCCATCAGTCCACTAGCTGGTTGGGAGACCCAGTACTTC. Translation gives CAISPLAGWETQYF.

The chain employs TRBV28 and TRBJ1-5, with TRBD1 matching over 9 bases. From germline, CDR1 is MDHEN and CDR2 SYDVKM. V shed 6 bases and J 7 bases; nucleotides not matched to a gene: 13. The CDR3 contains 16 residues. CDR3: CASSSSGQGRGQPQHF. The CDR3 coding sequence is TGTGCCAGCAGCTCCTCGGGACAGGGTCGAGGCCAGCCCCAGCATTTT.

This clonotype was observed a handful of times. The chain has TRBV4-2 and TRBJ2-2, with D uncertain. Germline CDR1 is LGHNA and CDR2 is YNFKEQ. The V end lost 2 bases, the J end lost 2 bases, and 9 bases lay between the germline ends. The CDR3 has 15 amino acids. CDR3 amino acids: CASSQKAENTGELFF. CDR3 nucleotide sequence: TGTGCCAGCAGCCAAAAGGCAGAAAACACCGGGGAGCTGTTTTTT.

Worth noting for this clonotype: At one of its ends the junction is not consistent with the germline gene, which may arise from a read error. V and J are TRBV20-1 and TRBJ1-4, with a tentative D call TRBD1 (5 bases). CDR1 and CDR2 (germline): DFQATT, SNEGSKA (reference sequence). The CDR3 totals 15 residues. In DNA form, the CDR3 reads TGCAGTGTTAGAGGGACTCCGGTGAACAATGAAAAACTGTTTTTT. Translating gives CSVRGTPVNNEKLFF.

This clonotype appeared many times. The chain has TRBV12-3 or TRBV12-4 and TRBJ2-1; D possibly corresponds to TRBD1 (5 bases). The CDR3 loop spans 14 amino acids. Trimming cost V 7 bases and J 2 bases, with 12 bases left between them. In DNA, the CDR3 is TGTGCCAGCACCCCAGGGCTAACCTACAATGAGCAGTTCTTC. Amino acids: CASTPGLTYNEQFF.

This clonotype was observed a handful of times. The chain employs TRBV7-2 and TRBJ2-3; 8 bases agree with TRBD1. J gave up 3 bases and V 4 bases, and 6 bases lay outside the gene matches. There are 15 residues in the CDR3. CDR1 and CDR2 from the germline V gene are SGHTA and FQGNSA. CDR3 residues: CASSSQQGVTDTQYF. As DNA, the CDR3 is TGTGCCAGCAGCTCCCAACAGGGGGTTACAGATACGCAGTATTTT.

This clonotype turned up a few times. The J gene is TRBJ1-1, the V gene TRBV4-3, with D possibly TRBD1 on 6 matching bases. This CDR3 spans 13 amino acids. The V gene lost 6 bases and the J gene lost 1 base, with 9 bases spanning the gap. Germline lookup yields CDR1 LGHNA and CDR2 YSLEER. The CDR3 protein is CASSSGANTEAFF. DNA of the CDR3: TGCGCCAGCAGTTCAGGGGCGAACACTGAAGCTTTCTTT.

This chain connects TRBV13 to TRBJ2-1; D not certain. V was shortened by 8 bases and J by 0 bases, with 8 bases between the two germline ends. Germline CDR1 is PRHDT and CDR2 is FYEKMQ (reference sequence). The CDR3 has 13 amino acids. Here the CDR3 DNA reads TGTGCCAGCCGCCCTCCCTCCTACAATGAGCAGTTCTTC. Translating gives CASRPPSYNEQFF.

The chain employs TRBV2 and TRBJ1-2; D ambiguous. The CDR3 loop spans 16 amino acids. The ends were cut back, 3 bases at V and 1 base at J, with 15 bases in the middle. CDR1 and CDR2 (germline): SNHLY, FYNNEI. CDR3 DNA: TGTGCCAGCAGTGACGGACCGGACGGCTATAACTATGGCTACACCTTC. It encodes CASSDGPDGYNYGYTF.

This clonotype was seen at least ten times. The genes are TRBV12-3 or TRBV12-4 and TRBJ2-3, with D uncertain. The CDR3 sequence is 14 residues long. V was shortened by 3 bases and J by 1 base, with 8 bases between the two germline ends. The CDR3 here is CASSLVVGTDTQYF. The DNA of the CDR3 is TGTGCCAGCAGTTTGGTGGTAGGCACAGATACGCAGTATTTT.

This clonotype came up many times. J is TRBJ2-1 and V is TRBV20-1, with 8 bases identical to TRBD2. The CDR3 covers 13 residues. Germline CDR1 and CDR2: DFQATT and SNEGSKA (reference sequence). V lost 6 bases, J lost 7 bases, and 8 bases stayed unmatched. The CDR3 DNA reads TGCAGTGCCGAGAGCGGGGGCAAGAATGAGCAGTTCTTC. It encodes CSAESGGKNEQFF.